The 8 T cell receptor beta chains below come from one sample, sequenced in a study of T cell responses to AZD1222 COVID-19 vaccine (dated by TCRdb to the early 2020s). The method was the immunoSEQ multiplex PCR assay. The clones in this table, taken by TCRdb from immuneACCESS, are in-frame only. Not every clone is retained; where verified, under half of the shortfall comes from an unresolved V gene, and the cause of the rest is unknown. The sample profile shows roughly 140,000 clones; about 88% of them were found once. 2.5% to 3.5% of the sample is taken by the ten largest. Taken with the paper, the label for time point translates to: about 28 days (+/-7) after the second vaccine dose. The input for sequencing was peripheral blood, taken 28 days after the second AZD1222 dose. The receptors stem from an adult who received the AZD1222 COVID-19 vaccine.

The CDR3 sequence: CASRAGGSDTQYF. CDR3 coding DNA: TGTGCCAGCAGAGCAGGGGGGTCGGATACGCAGTATTTT. The chain combines TRBV28 with TRBJ2-3, with a tentative D call TRBD1 (7 bases). This CDR3 has 13 amino acids. V gave up 6 bases and J gave up 6 bases, with 13 bases separating them. Germline V gene lookup returns CDR1 MDHEN and CDR2 SYDVKM.

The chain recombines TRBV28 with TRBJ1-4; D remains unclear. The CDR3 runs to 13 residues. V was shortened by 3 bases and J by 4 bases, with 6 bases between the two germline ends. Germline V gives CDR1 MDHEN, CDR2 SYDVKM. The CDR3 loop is CASSLGSNEKLFF. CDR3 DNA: TGTGCCAGCAGTTTGGGCAGTAATGAAAAACTGTTTTTT.

In DNA form, the CDR3 reads TGTGCCAGTAGCTCTCAGGGACAGAGCTATGGCTACACCTTC. It translates to CASSSQGQSYGYTF. The chain employs TRBV19 and TRBJ1-2, with 7 bases aligning to TRBD1. Germline V lookup: CDR1 LNHDA, CDR2 SQIVND (reference sequence). V shed 6 bases and J 4 bases; nucleotides not matched to a gene: 8. This CDR3 has 14 residues.

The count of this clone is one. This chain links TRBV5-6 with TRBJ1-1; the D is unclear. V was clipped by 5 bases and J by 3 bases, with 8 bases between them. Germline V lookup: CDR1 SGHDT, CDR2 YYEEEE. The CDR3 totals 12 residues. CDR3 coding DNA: TGTGCCAGCAGTAGGACTTACACTGAAGCTTTCTTT. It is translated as CASSRTYTEAFF.

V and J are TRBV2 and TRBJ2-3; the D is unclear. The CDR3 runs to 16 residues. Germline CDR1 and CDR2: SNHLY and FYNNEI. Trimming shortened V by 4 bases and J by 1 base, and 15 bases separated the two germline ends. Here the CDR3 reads CASSGLLNIRTDTQYF. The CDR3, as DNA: TGTGCCAGCAGTGGGTTGCTAAACATCCGCACAGATACGCAGTATTTT. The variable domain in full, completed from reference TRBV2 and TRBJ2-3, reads EPEVTQTPSHQVTQMGQEVILRCVPISNHLYFYWYRQILGQKVEFLVSFYNNEISEKSEIFDDQFSVERPDGSNFTLKIRSTKLEDSAMYFCASSGLLNIRTDTQYFGPGTRLTVL.

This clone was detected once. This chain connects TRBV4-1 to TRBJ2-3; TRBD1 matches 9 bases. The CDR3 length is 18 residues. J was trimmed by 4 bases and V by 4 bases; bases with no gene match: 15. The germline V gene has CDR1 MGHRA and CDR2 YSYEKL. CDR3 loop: CASSPRRSIGTGSDTQYF. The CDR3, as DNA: TGCGCCAGCAGCCCCCGGAGATCGATTGGGACAGGGTCAGATACGCAGTATTTT.

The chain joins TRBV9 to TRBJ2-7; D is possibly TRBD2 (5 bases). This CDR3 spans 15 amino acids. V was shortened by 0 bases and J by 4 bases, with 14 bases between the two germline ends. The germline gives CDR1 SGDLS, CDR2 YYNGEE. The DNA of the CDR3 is TGTGCCAGCAGCGTAGGAGGAGGACCCCTTTACGAGCAGTACTTC. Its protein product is CASSVGGGPLYEQYF.

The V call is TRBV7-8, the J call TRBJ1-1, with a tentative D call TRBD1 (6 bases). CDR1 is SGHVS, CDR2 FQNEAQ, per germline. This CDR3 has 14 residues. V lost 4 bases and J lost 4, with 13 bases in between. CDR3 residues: CASSWTEQSTEAFF. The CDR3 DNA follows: TGTGCCAGCAGCTGGACAGAACAGAGCACTGAAGCTTTCTTT.